Sequencing of this TCR beta chain was carried out in a study of blood T cell repertoires in COVID-19. The ends lost 6 bases at V and 7 bases at J; junction bases unmatched: 3. The CDR3 length is 13 residues. CDR1 is MNHEY and CDR2 is SVGAGI in the germline V gene. The method was immunoSEQ multiplex PCR; TCRdb's version includes in-frame clones alone and lacks a portion of them. Of hundreds of thousands of clones in the sample, about 88% were seen once. The rearrangement joins TRBV6-5 to TRBJ1-5; 10 nucleotides match TRBD1. Sequenced input: peripheral blood. The clonotype originates from a woman in her 70s with COVID-19, enrolled during active disease. CDR3 protein: CASRLTGGQPQHF. The CDR3 coding sequence is TGTGCCAGCAGGTTGACAGGGGGCCAGCCCCAGCATTTT.